This T cell receptor (beta chain) was sequenced during a study of T cells after yellow fever vaccination (dated by TCRdb to the late 2010s). Concerning the study at large: Libraries from fractions with low cell numbers were prepared with the SMART-Seq v4 Ultra Low Input RNA kit. Blood samples were taken at several timepoints before and after primary and secondary immunization, and bulk PBMC replicates and cell subsets were isolated. Two healthy male donors made up the cohort, one aged 18 to 30 years and the other aged 30 to 39 years. To track T-cell clones before and after primary and booster YFV17D yellow fever vaccination, bulk TCR alpha and beta repertoires were sequenced longitudinally. Overall study results and their limits: After the booster, most of the clones that had expanded following primary vaccination were detected again (about 95% of CD4 and around 90% of CD8), which suggests that memory was broadly maintained. A small share of clonotypes occurred in both CD4 and CD8 compartments, likely arising from convergent recombination. Because abundant contaminating clonotypes from the bulk population could be contained in FACS-sorted repertoires, computational filtering was required. Compared with the primary T-cell response, the secondary T-cell response was weaker but faster, peaking on day 5 rather than day 15. Only a couple of donors were included in the study, so the extent to which the findings can be generalized is limited.

Read against the paper, the sample's treatment or condition label means: live attenuated yellow fever vaccine strain. A standard Ficoll-Paque protocol was used to isolate PBMCs from peripheral blood. Dynabeads CD4 and CD8 positive selection kits were used to isolate CD4 and CD8 T-cell fractions. TriZol was used to extract RNA from bulk PBMCs, CD4 and CD8 fractions, and dextramer-positive and dextramer-negative fractions. The sample was run on an Illumina NovaSeq 6000. Synthesis of TCR cDNA relied on 5'RACE template switching, a step that introduced a universal primer site along with unique molecular identifiers. cDNA synthesis was primed from both the TCR alpha and TCR beta constant segments. Library amplification involved two PCR steps, and the second step added sample barcodes and sequencing adapters. Sequencing of libraries was done on Illumina HiSeq 2500 (2x100 bp) or NovaSeq (2x150 bp). The paper's data handling went like this. MIGEC handled demultiplexing of reads and collapsing into UMI consensus sequences, while MiXCR performed V(D)J alignment. Using edgeR on replicate PBMC samples, clonotypes were called vaccine-responding if FDR was below 0.01 and the log2 fold change was above 5 up to day 15. CD4 or CD8 identity was assigned to each bulk clonotype according to whether the clonotype was present at higher abundance in the sequenced CD4 repertoire or the sequenced CD8 repertoire. TCRdb took the public reads, trimmed them with fastp at Q25, ran MiXCR for clone calling and kept in-frame beta chains. Each entry merges the rows of one CDR3 protein and shows their most common DNA and genes. TCRdb's processing, not the study's, gives the V and J calls here. Recorded for this sample are 340,000 or so distinct CDR3 sequences; around 13% of them occurred a single time. The ten largest clones take up 2.5% to 4% of the sample.

Regarding this clonotype: Its antigen is unknown. No base qualities exist here, and no much larger clone lies one base off it.

Counted from cysteine to phenylalanine, this CDR3 has 15 amino acids. Solely the CDR3 DNA is kept, with 45 bases framed from the first base. The V end loses 6 bases and the J end loses 5 bases, and a stretch of 19 bases separates them. The germline V gene (reference sequence) sets CDR1 to LGHDT and CDR2 to YNNKEL. The rearranged segments are TRBV3-1 and TRBJ2-5; TRBD2 is possibly the D segment (6 matching bases). The source of this sequence is a man aged 18 to 30 who received the YFV17D yellow fever vaccine. Here the sequenced sample was CD4+ T cells sorted from PBMCs, taken 15 days after the yellow fever booster vaccination. This receptor has the CDR3 CASSLGRRGGETQYF. Read as DNA, the sequence is TGTGCCAGCAGTCTGGGGCGGCGGGGCGGGGAGACCCAGTACTTC.